Listed below are T cell receptor beta chains from one sample, sequenced in a study of vaccination effects on CD4 cells after COVID-19. These TCRs' antigens remain unknown. Only in-frame clones appear in the TCRdb table, and some are missing; sequencing was by immunoSEQ multiplex PCR. Found here are around 30,000 clones, 65% of them singletons; the top ten hold approximately 9.8%. Here the sequenced sample was CD4+ T cells from PBMCs cultured without peptide, taken before COVID-19 vaccination. Every receptor here comes from a human donor who received a COVID-19 vaccine. Each CDR3 is given with its conserved first and last residue. The D gene is left open where the match is weak. Size tells how often a clone was seen (once, few, many) or the class of an expanded clone, and some rows leave it out.

>TRBJ2-1|NA|TRBV6-5|TRBD1
CASSYPTGTGSNEQFF
TGTGCCAGCAGTTACCCCACCGGGACAGGGTCGAATGAGCAGTTCTTC
>TRBJ1-2|NA|TRBV5-6|NA
CASSLPGFYGYTF
TGTGCCAGCAGCTTGCCAGGGTTCTATGGCTACACCTTC
>TRBJ2-7|few|TRBV5-1|NA
CASSSDVVLSYEQYF
TGCGCCAGCAGTTCGGACGTCGTGTTAAGTTACGAGCAGTACTTC
>TRBJ2-3|NA|TRBV5-4|TRBD1
CASSLVGGQGITDTQYF
TGTGCCAGCAGCTTGGTAGGGGGACAGGGGATAACAGATACGCAGTATTTT
>TRBJ2-1|NA|TRBV4-1|NA
CASSLRAGNSYNEQFF
TGCGCCAGCAGCCTCAGGGCGGGGAACTCCTACAATGAGCAGTTCTTC
>TRBJ1-1|NA|TRBV27|NA
CASRREYKNTEAFF
TGTGCCAGCAGACGGGAATACAAGAACACTGAAGCTTTCTTT
>TRBJ2-5|NA|TRBV18|NA
CASSPQEQETQYF
TGTGCCAGCTCACCACAGGAGCAAGAGACCCAGTACTTC
>TRBJ2-5|NA|TRBV7-9|NA
CASSRLFGGSLGTQYF
TGTGCCAGCAGCCGACTCTTCGGAGGGAGTTTAGGGACCCAGTACTTC
>TRBJ1-1|few|TRBV5-1|NA
CASSRQGSGTEAFF
TGCGCCAGCAGTCGCCAGGGTTCGGGCACTGAAGCTTTCTTT
>TRBJ2-2|NA|TRBV7-2|TRBD2
CASRKREGLSGELFF
TGTGCCAGCAGAAAGCGGGAGGGCCTCTCCGGGGAGCTGTTTTTT
>TRBJ2-2|NA|TRBV6-5|NA
CASSYDGTGELFF
TGTGCCAGCAGTTACGACGGTACCGGGGAGCTGTTTTTT
>TRBJ2-5|NA|TRBV14|TRBD2
CASSEWGFGLAGSQETQYF
TGTGCCAGCAGCGAATGGGGTTTTGGACTAGCGGGGAGCCAAGAGACCCAGTACTTC
>TRBJ2-3|NA|TRBV6-2/TRBV6-3|NA
CASSYSDSNAQYF
TGTGCCAGCAGTTACTCAGACTCTAATGCGCAGTATTTT
>TRBJ2-1|NA|TRBV3-1/TRBV3-2|NA
CASSLTDSSYNEQFF
TGTGCCAGCAGTTTGACAGATAGCTCCTACAATGAGCAGTTCTTC
>TRBJ1-2|NA|TRBV7-2|NA
CASSLARTVGGYGYTF
TGTGCCAGCAGCTTAGCGAGGACAGTAGGTGGCTATGGCTACACCTTC
>TRBJ2-5|once|TRBV6-5|TRBD1
CASREGQGVGLQYF
TGTGCCAGCAGGGAGGGACAGGGAGTCGGACTACAGTACTTC